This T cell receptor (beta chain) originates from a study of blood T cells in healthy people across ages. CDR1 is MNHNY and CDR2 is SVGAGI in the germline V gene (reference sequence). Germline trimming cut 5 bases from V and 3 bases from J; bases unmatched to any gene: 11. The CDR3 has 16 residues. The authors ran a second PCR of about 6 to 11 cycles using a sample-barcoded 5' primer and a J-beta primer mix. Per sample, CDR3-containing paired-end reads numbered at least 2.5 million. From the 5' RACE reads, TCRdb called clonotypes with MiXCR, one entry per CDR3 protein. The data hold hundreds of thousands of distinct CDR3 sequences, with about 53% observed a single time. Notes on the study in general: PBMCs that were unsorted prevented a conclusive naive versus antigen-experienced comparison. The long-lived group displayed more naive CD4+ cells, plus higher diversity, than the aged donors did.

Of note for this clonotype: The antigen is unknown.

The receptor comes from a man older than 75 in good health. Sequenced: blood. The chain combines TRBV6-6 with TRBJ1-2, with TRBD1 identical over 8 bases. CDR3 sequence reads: CASSLGRGLADYGYTF. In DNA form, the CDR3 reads TGTGCCAGCAGTCTGGGCAGGGGGCTGGCGGACTATGGCTACACCTTC.